Here is one TCR beta chain with its context. Authors' data handling: Reference gene primer amplification yielded estimated nucleated cell counts. TCRdb keeps only in-frame clones here, not all; method: immunoSEQ multiplex PCR. The V and J calls and clone size were taken over from that table, and D and trimming were inferred from the DNA. This repertoire shows about 150,000 clones, about 83% found once; its top ten account for 9.5% to 13%. This entry is derived from a study of blood T cell repertoires in COVID-19. In the study overall: Both acute and convalescent COVID-19 samples were obtained from the United States, Italy and Spain. PBMCs, B-cell-depleted T cells, or T cells were the source of the cDNA or gDNA that made up the material.

Seattle's enrolled individuals joined amid active infection and were then monitored longitudinally. V was clipped by 2 bases and J by 3 bases, with 11 bases between them. Germline V gives CDR1 MGHDK, CDR2 SYGVNS. This CDR3 has 15 amino acids. Sample: peripheral blood. The genes are TRBV25-1 and TRBJ1-5; TRBD1 might be the D (5 bases). This TCR came from a woman between 55 and 75 years old with COVID-19, enrolled during active disease. The CDR3 nucleotides are TGTGCCAGCAGTGAAGGGGGGGTTGCCAATCAGCCCCAGCATTTT. Translated, it gives CASSEGGVANQPQHF.